This T cell receptor (beta chain) was recorded in a study of T cell responses to AZD1222 COVID-19 vaccine (TCRdb year 2021). Notes on the research overall: AZD1222 recipients with second doses at about 4 weeks or about 12 weeks were pooled, because spike-specific TCR depth and breadth did not differ between schedules. A total of over 230 trial participants underwent TCR sequencing, of whom some 210 received two doses of AZD1222 and about 26 received two doses of the MenACWY control vaccine. Trial participants were enrolled into age subgroups of 18-55, 56-69 and 70-plus years, which contained about 150, 28 and 57 TCR-sequenced participants, respectively. Results the study describes overall, beyond this receptor: The 56-69-year group was small, and its depth increase did not reach significance, likely because of low power. CD4 TCRs associated with the vaccine covered the entire spike protein, and the dominant responses were in regions 160-218 and 743-854. Reportedly, almost half of the unique spike-specific TCRs recognized epitopes lying outside the regions that are mutated in the B.1.351 and B.1.1.7 variants. After two AZD1222 doses, spike-specific TCR breadth and depth were significantly higher than at day 0 and than in MenACWY recipients. Because no day 14 peak-response samples were available, repertoires were characterized only after the peak T cell response. Most participants were white British and females outnumbered males, and the authors suggested that clonal diversity may have been underestimated. Conclusions about previously exposed vaccinees are limited, since just five to seven AZD1222 recipients were seropositive for SARS-CoV-2 at baseline.

The CDR3 regions of human TCRbeta chains were analyzed by immunosequencing. The published analysis was carried out like this. Repertoire TCRs were checked for matches against a reference library of SARS-CoV-2-specific TCRs that had been generated using the MIRA antigen-specificity platform. Breadth was defined as the fraction of unique TCRs that were SARS-CoV-2-associated, and depth was defined as the fraction of total T cells that were SARS-CoV-2-associated. Using the MIRA data, each spike-specific TCR was mapped to the spike region that the TCR reacts to and placed in a CD4 or CD8 class. Log10-transformed breadth and depth values were compared by one-way ANOVA with Sidak's multiple comparisons tests. TCRdb mirrors the immuneACCESS table, restricted to in-frame sequences. Some clones are absent from its copies; in checked studies, under half trace to an unresolved V gene, and the reason for the others is unknown. From that table come the V and J calls and clone size; the DNA was used to work out D and trimming. In this sample the table shows about 120,000 clones, about 92% of which occur a single time. Of the sample, under 3.5% falls within the top ten clones.

Details on this clone: This clone's antigen is unknown. Base-call qualities are not available, and no considerably larger clone is one nucleotide away.

The intended sense of this specimen's time point label: baseline before first vaccination. Vaccinee samples came from UK trials COV001 and COV002, including a single-blind randomized controlled phase 2/3 trial of AZD1222 (ChAdOx1 nCoV-19) in healthy adults. For TCRbeta chain sequencing, PBMC samples were collected from trial participants at day 0 and at day 28 after the second dose. Counted from cysteine to phenylalanine, this CDR3 has 12 amino acids. Solely the CDR3 DNA is kept, with 36 bases framed from the first base. Via the germline V gene, CDR1 is SNHLY and CDR2 FYNNEI. V loses 5 bases of germline sequence and J loses 2 bases, and the interval between the two ends is 6 bases.

The material sequenced was peripheral blood, taken on day 0 of AZD1222 vaccination. The sequence joins TRBV2 to TRBJ1-2; possibly the D gene is TRBD1, per 5 matching bases. This TCR derives from an adult in good health. CDR3 protein: CASSWDNYGYTF. In nucleotide form, the sequence is TGTGCCAGCAGTTGGGACAACTATGGCTACACCTTC.